This T cell receptor (beta chain) was obtained from a study of PD-1 blockade in mismatch repair-deficient tumors. Overall study context: Enrolled about 2013-2016, patients had progressing, pretreated mismatch repair-deficient cancers of over nine types. Overall study findings and caveats: Tumor-resident clones, often absent from pretreatment blood, expanded after pembrolizumab and then contracted.

A word on this clone: Its cognate antigen is unknown.

Sequenced by immunoSEQ multiplex PCR; TCRdb stores in-frame clones only, minus some. Among approximately 38,000 clones listed, around 83% were seen once. The CDR3 runs to 15 residues. Germline-derived CDR1 and CDR2 are MNHNY and SVGAGI (reference sequence). Trimming left V 5 bases short and J 4 bases short, with 15 bases between. Mismatch repair deficiency was confirmed in all patients, by PCR or immunohistochemistry. The TCR-sequenced patients were a few responders to pembrolizumab. The chain links TRBV6-6 to TRBJ2-1, with D perhaps TRBD1 (6 bases). Source: peripheral blood, taken about 81 weeks after starting pembrolizumab. The sequence came from an adult with mismatch repair-deficient cancer. CDR3 DNA: TGTGCCAGCAGTCTCGACAGGCAATGGTACAATGAGCAGTTCTTC. It encodes CASSLDRQWYNEQFF.